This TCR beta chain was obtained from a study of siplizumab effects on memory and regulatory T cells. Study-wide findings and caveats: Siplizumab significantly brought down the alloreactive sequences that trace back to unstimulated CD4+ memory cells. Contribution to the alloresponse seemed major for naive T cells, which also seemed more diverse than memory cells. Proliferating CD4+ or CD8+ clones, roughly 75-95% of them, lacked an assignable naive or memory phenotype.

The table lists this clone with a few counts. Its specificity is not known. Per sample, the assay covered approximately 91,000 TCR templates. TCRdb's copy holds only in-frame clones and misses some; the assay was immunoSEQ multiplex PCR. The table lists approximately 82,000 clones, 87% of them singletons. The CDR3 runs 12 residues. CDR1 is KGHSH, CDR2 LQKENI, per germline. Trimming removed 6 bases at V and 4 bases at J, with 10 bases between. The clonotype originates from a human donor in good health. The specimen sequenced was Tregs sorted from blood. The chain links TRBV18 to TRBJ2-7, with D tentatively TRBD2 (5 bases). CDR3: CASSRPGYEQYF. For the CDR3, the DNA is TGTGCCAGCTCGAGACCGGGATACGAGCAGTACTTC.